A selection of T cell receptor beta chains follows, all from one sample in a study of blood T cell repertoires in COVID-19. The method was immunoSEQ multiplex PCR; TCRdb's version includes in-frame clones alone and lacks a portion of them. The profile shows roughly 300,000 clones, 85% to 90% of them singletons. Material for sequencing was PBMCs or T cells enriched from blood (not recorded which). These receptor sequences come from a man aged 30-40 years who had recovered from COVID-19. Both conserved end residues are part of each CDR3. Fields, in order: V gene, D gene, clone size, J gene, CDR3 DNA, CDR3 protein. D genes are given only for firm matches. Clone size, where shown, is once, few, many, or a class for clones that have expanded.

v_gene: TRBV10-3; d_gene: .; abundance: .; j_gene: TRBJ1-4; CDR3nt: TGTGCCACTAGGGGGAGACAGGAAAATGAAAAACTGTTTTTT; CDR3aa: CATRGRQENEKLFF
v_gene: TRBV30; d_gene: .; abundance: .; j_gene: TRBJ1-1; CDR3nt: TGTGCCTGCCCCAATCAGTTGGGACTCGAAGCTTTCTTT; CDR3aa: CACPNQLGLEAFF
v_gene: TRBV12-3/TRBV12-4; d_gene: .; abundance: .; j_gene: TRBJ2-2; CDR3nt: TGTGCCAGCAGTTTAGGGACTAGGGAGCTGTTTTTT; CDR3aa: CASSLGTRELFF
v_gene: TRBV19; d_gene: TRBD1; abundance: .; j_gene: TRBJ1-5; CDR3nt: TGTGCCAGTAGTATACCAACAGGGGCCACAAATCAGCCCCAGCATTTT; CDR3aa: CASSIPTGATNQPQHF
v_gene: TRBV19; d_gene: TRBD2; abundance: once; j_gene: TRBJ2-7; CDR3nt: TGTGCCAGTAGTATTGGGCTAGCGGGCTCCTACGAGCAGTACTTC; CDR3aa: CASSIGLAGSYEQYF
v_gene: TRBV19; d_gene: .; abundance: .; j_gene: TRBJ1-6; CDR3nt: TGTGCCAGTAGTCTCCTTAAGGAGGCTCGGAATTCACCCCTCCACTTT; CDR3aa: CASSLLKEARNSPLHF
v_gene: TRBV25-1; d_gene: TRBD1; abundance: .; j_gene: TRBJ1-6; CDR3nt: TGTGCCAGCAGTTTAGTGGGACAGGGGATTTCACCCCTCCACTTT; CDR3aa: CASSLVGQGISPLHF
v_gene: TRBV28; d_gene: TRBD1; abundance: few; j_gene: TRBJ1-5; CDR3nt: TGTGCCAGCAGGGGAACAGGGGATTATAGCAATCAGCCCCAGCATTTT; CDR3aa: CASRGTGDYSNQPQHF
v_gene: TRBV19; d_gene: .; abundance: .; j_gene: TRBJ2-2; CDR3nt: TGTGCCAGTAGGGCGGGGGCGCTTGCCGGGGAGCTGTTTTTT; CDR3aa: CASRAGALAGELFF
v_gene: TRBV4-2; d_gene: TRBD2; abundance: .; j_gene: TRBJ2-7; CDR3nt: TGTGCCAGCAGCCAAGATTCCATGGGAGGGGCTTACGAGCAGTACTTC; CDR3aa: CASSQDSMGGAYEQYF
v_gene: TRBV5-1; d_gene: TRBD2; abundance: .; j_gene: TRBJ2-3; CDR3nt: TGCGCCAGCACCCCCTCGGCGGGGGGAATGACAGATACGCAGTATTTT; CDR3aa: CASTPSAGGMTDTQYF
v_gene: TRBV11-2; d_gene: TRBD1; abundance: few; j_gene: TRBJ2-6; CDR3nt: TGTGCCAGCAGCTCTACAGGGGGTAGGGCCAACGTCCTGACTTTC; CDR3aa: CASSSTGGRANVLTF
v_gene: TRBV28; d_gene: .; abundance: .; j_gene: TRBJ1-1; CDR3nt: TGTGCCAGCAGCACGACCGGGAGGATCACTGAAGCTTTCTTT; CDR3aa: CASSTTGRITEAFF
v_gene: TRBV6-1; d_gene: TRBD1; abundance: .; j_gene: TRBJ2-7; CDR3nt: TGTGCCAGCAGTGAAGCGGGACAGGGTGGCGAGCAGTACTTC; CDR3aa: CASSEAGQGGEQYF
v_gene: TRBV5-1; d_gene: .; abundance: .; j_gene: TRBJ1-1; CDR3nt: TGCGCCAGCAGCCCCGGGAAGGACGGAAGCGGGACTGAAGCTTTCTTT; CDR3aa: CASSPGKDGSGTEAFF
v_gene: TRBV28; d_gene: .; abundance: .; j_gene: TRBJ1-5; CDR3nt: TGTGCCAGCAGTTTGCTAGGGGATCAGCCCCAGCATTTT; CDR3aa: CASSLLGDQPQHF